This T cell receptor (beta chain) was identified in a study of T-cell reconstitution after alpha-beta-depleted transplantation in children. TCRbeta library construction was performed incorporating unique molecular identifiers. TCRdb re-analysed the PCR reads in MiXCR, keeping a single row per CDR3 protein. The data show around 130,000 distinct CDR3 sequences, about 9.9% seen once. Notes on the study in general: Several hundred expanded graft clones reportedly gave rise to the alpha-beta T cells present about two months after transplant. Fresh T-cell production supplied most of the T-cell counts and diversity seen one year after transplant. Surviving recipient T cells and thymic progenitors underlay high day-60 TCRbeta diversity in some patients.

Remarks on this clonotype: Its antigen is currently unknown.

CDR3 size: 12 residues. Germline loops: CDR1 SEHNR, CDR2 FQNEAQ (reference sequence). V was pared by 1 base and J by 10 bases, with 10 bases between. The J gene is TRBJ1-1, the V gene TRBV7-9, with no clear D. The TCR originated in a girl in the first two years of life who had a stem cell transplant for combined immunodeficiency, so the T cells may come from the graft donor. The sample was PBMCs, mostly from graft donor cells, taken 180 days after TCRalphabeta/CD19-depleted stem cell transplant. The CDR3: CASSLVGQRAFF. The CDR3 coding sequence is TGTGCCAGCAGCTTAGTAGGGCAGCGAGCTTTCTTT.